The TCR beta chain described here comes from a study of OX40 agonist ivuxolimab in advanced cancers. About the study: One hepatocellular carcinoma and two cutaneous melanoma patients partially responded. Whole-study findings and limits: There were, on average, more expanded clones in CD8+ T cells than in CD4+.

Profiling relied on immunoSEQ multiplex PCR, and the TCRdb table lists in-frame clones only, not all of them. The repertoire includes some 25,000 clones, approximately 80% of them detected once, and just over 2% sits in the top ten. For this clone: Its antigen is still unknown.

Autoimmune disease history or systemic immunosuppression led to patients being barred. Samples of blood were obtained at baseline, on cycle 4 day 1, and on cycle 7 day 1. The sample was CD4+ or CD8+ T cells sorted from blood, taken in a trial of the OX40 agonist ivuxolimab. This receptor was obtained from an adult with an advanced solid tumor such as melanoma, head and neck, liver or kidney cancer.

Written as DNA, the CDR3 is TGTGCCAGCAGCTATCGGACAGATCAGCCCCAGCATTTT. Residues: CASSYRTDQPQHF. The chain carries TRBV7-2 and TRBJ1-5; maybe TRBD1 (6 bases). Germline CDR1 and CDR2: SGHTA and FQGNSA. The CDR3 sequence is 13 residues long. V lost 4 bases to trimming and J lost 5 bases, with 9 bases between them.